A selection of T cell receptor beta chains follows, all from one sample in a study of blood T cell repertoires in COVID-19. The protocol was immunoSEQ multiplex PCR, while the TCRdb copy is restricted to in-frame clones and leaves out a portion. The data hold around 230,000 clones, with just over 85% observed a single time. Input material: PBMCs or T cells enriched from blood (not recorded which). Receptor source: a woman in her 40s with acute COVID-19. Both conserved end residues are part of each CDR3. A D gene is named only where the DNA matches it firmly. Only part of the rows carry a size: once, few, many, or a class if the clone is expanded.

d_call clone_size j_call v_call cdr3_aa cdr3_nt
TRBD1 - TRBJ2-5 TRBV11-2 CASSPLGTGTGETQYF TGTGCCAGCAGCCCGCTCGGGACAGGGACGGGGGAGACCCAGTACTTC
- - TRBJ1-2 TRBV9 CASSPEGIYGYTF TGTGCCAGCAGCCCGGAGGGGATCTATGGCTACACCTTC
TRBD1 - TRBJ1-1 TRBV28 CASRWDREAFF TGTGCCAGCAGGTGGGACAGGGAAGCTTTCTTT
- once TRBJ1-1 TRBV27 CASSFGQLRRAEAFF TGTGCCAGCAGTTTCGGACAGCTCAGGAGAGCTGAAGCTTTCTTT
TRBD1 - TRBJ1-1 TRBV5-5 CASSPQWNLPGGNEAFF TGTGCCAGCAGCCCCCAATGGAACCTCCCAGGGGGCAATGAAGCTTTCTTT
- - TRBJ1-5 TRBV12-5 CASGLVLGRDSNQPQHF TGTGCTAGTGGTTTGGTACTCGGCAGGGATAGCAATCAGCCCCAGCATTTT
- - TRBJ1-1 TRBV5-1 CASSLRGGNTEAFF TGCGCCAGCAGCTTACGAGGGGGGAACACTGAAGCTTTCTTT
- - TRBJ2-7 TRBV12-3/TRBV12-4 CASSPTGREQYF TGTGCCAGCAGCCCGACAGGGAGGGAGCAGTACTTC
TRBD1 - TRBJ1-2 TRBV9 CASSVDGQVGRSGYTF TGTGCCAGCAGCGTAGACGGACAGGTGGGGAGGTCTGGCTACACCTTC
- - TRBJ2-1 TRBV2 CASRELAEQFF TGTGCCAGCAGGGAGTTAGCGGAGCAGTTCTTC
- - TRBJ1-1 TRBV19 CASSISPSSGTEAFF TGTGCCAGTAGCATATCCCCCTCGTCAGGCACTGAAGCTTTCTTT
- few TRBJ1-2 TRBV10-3 CAISGGVGRVISVAPYGYTF TGTGCCATCAGTGGCGGGGTAGGCAGGGTGATATCCGTAGCTCCCTATGGCTACACCTTC
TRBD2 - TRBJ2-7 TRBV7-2 CASSRRTSGGYEQYF TGTGCCAGCAGCCGCCGGACATCGGGAGGTTACGAGCAGTACTTC
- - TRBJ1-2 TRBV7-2 CASSLGGLAAYGYTF TGTGCCAGCAGCTTAGGGGGCTTGGCGGCTTATGGCTACACCTTC